One sample yielded the 7 T cell receptor beta chains listed below, sequenced in a study of technical replicates of blood from a few donors. Sequenced by immunoSEQ multiplex PCR; TCRdb stores in-frame clones only, minus some. The sample includes tens of thousands of clones, 95% of them seen just once. The sequenced sample consisted of T cells isolated from PBMCs. All receptors derive from a human donor in good health.

CDR3 nucleotide sequence: TGTGCCACCGGGAAACAGGGGGCACTCTCTGGAAACACCATATATTTT. Encoded protein: CATGKQGALSGNTIYF. J is TRBJ1-3 and V is TRBV7-9; 9 positions match TRBD1. CDR1 and CDR2 from the germline V gene are SEHNR and FQNEAQ (reference sequence). This CDR3 region has 16 residues. V gave up 10 bases and J gave up 0 bases; unmatched junction bases: 10.

V gene TRBV2 combines with J gene TRBJ2-5, with D unresolved. CDR3 size: 13 residues. V was cut by 6 bases and J by 1 base, with 9 bases left in between. Per germline, CDR1 SNHLY and CDR2 FYNNEI. In DNA form, the CDR3 reads TGTGCCAGCAGACCTGAACTCCAAGAGACCCAGTACTTC. It codes for CASRPELQETQYF.

The chain carries TRBV30 and TRBJ1-5; 7 nucleotides agree with TRBD1. In germline, CDR1 is GTSNPN, CDR2 SVGIG (reference sequence). The CDR3 covers 16 residues. The ends lost 1 base at V and 0 bases at J; junction bases unmatched: 6. The CDR3 sequence is CAWSGDRYYSNQPQHF. The CDR3 coding sequence is TGTGCCTGGAGTGGGGACAGATACTATAGCAATCAGCCCCAGCATTTT.

The CDR3 DNA reads TGTGCCAGCAGCTTAGTGGGCGCACGGGAGCTGTTTTTT. Translating gives CASSLVGARELFF. This chain connects TRBV7-2 to TRBJ2-2; D gene uncertain. The V gene lost 1 base and the J gene lost 9 bases, with 9 bases spanning the gap. The CDR3 spans 13 residues. CDR1 SGHTA and CDR2 FQGNSA come from the germline V gene.

The CDR3 protein is CASTDSWDSLYGYTF. CDR3 nucleotide sequence: TGTGCCAGTACCGATTCCTGGGACAGTCTATATGGCTACACCTTC. This chain uses TRBV19 with TRBJ1-2; 7 bases fit TRBD1. V trimming: 7 bases; J trimming: 5 bases; junction bases outside the gene matches: 13. This CDR3 region has 15 residues. The germline V gene has CDR1 LNHDA and CDR2 SQIVND (reference sequence). The whole variable domain, filled in from reference TRBV19 and TRBJ1-2, reads DGGITQSPKYLFRKEGQNVTLSCEQNLNHDAMYWYRQDPGQGLRLIYYSQIVNDFQKGDIAEGYSVSREKKESFPLTVTSAQKNPTAFYLCASTDSWDSLYGYTFGSGTRLTVV.

Note on this clone: Other DNA sequences from this sample encode an identical CDR3 as well. The chain joins TRBV7-6 to TRBJ2-7, with unresolved D. The germline V gene has CDR1 SGHVS and CDR2 FNYEAQ. This CDR3 contains 13 residues. V was trimmed by 1 base and J by 3 bases, leaving 7 bases between them. CDR3 nucleotides: TGTGCCAGCAGCTTAGGTCCTAACTACGAGCAGTACTTC. This encodes CASSLGPNYEQYF.

The chain carries TRBV29-1 and TRBJ1-5, with D maybe TRBD1 (6 bases). Trimming pared 5 bases from V and 0 bases from J, leaving 11 bases between. From germline, CDR1 is SQVTM and CDR2 ANQGSEA. The CDR3 contains 14 residues. CDR3 sequence: CSVSQGNSNQPQHF. The CDR3 DNA reads as TGCAGCGTTAGCCAGGGGAATAGCAATCAGCCCCAGCATTTT.